The 15 T cell receptor beta chains given below trace back to one sample, sequenced in a study of T-cell reconstitution after alpha-beta-depleted transplantation in children. Preparation of the TCRbeta library was carried out with unique molecular identifiers. TCRdb passed the PCR reads through MiXCR, listing each CDR3 protein once. Among just under 350,000 distinct CDR3 sequences listed, 16% were seen once. Material: PBMCs, mostly from graft donor cells, obtained 360 days after TCRalphabeta/CD19-depleted stem cell transplant. These receptors were collected from a male patient between 2 and 10 years old who had a stem cell transplant for acute lymphoblastic leukemia, so the T cells may come from the graft donor.

This clonotype was found a few times. The V call is TRBV7-9, the J call TRBJ2-3; 8 nucleotides line up with TRBD2. Trimming at V came to 3 bases and at J to 5 bases, leaving 7 bases not matched to a gene. From germline, CDR1 is SEHNR and CDR2 FQNEAQ (reference sequence). CDR3 size: 15 residues. Here the CDR3 DNA reads TGTGCCAGCAGCTTGACTAGCGACTTAAGAGATACGCAGTATTTT. It codes for CASSLTSDLRDTQYF.

This chain connects TRBV27 to TRBJ2-2; D call uncertain. With 6 bases removed from V and 5 bases from J, the gap between germline ends came to 19 bases. Germline V lookup: CDR1 MNHEY, CDR2 SMNVEV (reference sequence). CDR3 length: 16 amino acids. The CDR3 reads CASSFISYRDTGELFF. The CDR3 DNA is TGTGCCAGCAGCTTTATCAGTTACAGAGATACCGGGGAGCTGTTTTTT.

This sequence joins TRBV29-1 and TRBJ2-3, with 12 bases matching TRBD1. Germline V lookup: CDR1 SQVTM, CDR2 ANQGSEA. V lost 5 bases to trimming and J lost 5 bases; unmatched junction nucleotides: 14. The CDR3 length is 17 residues. The CDR3 DNA reads TGCAGCGTTAAGGGGACAGGGGGCGAGAGATCCCTAGATACGCAGTATTTT. Translating gives CSVKGTGGERSLDTQYF.

J is TRBJ1-1 and V is TRBV15, with 8 bases that match TRBD1. V was clipped by 3 bases and J by 3 bases; unmatched bases: 9. CDR1 is LNHNV and CDR2 is YYDKDF in the germline V gene (reference sequence). This CDR3 is built from 16 residues. The CDR3 bases are TGTGCCACCAGCAGCAAAGAAGGACAGGGTGACACTGAAGCTTTCTTT. This translates into CATSSKEGQGDTEAFF.

The table lists this clonotype with a few counts. This rearrangement joins TRBV11-2 to TRBJ2-7; D may correspond to TRBD1 or TRBD2 (5 bases each). The V end lost 1 base, the J end lost 3 bases, and 31 bases lay between the germline ends. The CDR3 extends over 21 amino acids. Germline V gene lookup returns CDR1 SGHAT and CDR2 FQNNGV. The CDR3 here is CASSLGHRGTFKTTSFYEQYF. The DNA of the CDR3 is TGTGCCAGCAGCTTAGGCCACAGAGGGACGTTTAAAACCACCTCCTTCTACGAGCAGTACTTC.

This clonotype has just a few counts. The chain couples TRBV29-1 to TRBJ1-4; 7 bases are shared with TRBD1. The trim removed 5 bases at V and 12 bases at J, leaving 12 bases unmatched. Germline CDR1 SQVTM, CDR2 ANQGSEA. CDR3 length equals 13 residues. This CDR3 is CSVRQGGGRELFF. The DNA for the CDR3 is TGCAGCGTTCGACAGGGCGGCGGTCGGGAACTGTTTTTT.

This clonotype was counted at least ten times. V usage is TRBV7-2 and J usage is TRBJ2-1; D is unresolved. The CDR3 contains 15 residues. V gave up 3 bases and J gave up 3 bases, with 12 bases separating them. CDR1 is SGHTA, CDR2 FQGNSA, per germline. The CDR3 nucleotides are TGTGCCAGCAGCTTTCCCGTGGGTCTCTACAATGAGCAGTTCTTC. As protein: CASSFPVGLYNEQFF.

In its sample, this clonotype was seen a few times. The chain is built from TRBV4-2 and TRBJ2-7; D remains ambiguous. Germline V gene data show CDR1 as LGHNA and CDR2 as YNFKEQ. The CDR3 extends over 14 amino acids. V was shortened by 0 bases and J by 1 base, with 7 bases between the two germline ends. CDR3 amino acids: CASSQDSKSYEQYF. In nucleotides, the CDR3 is TGTGCCAGCAGCCAAGATTCGAAGTCCTACGAGCAGTACTTC.

The sample holds a few counts of this clonotype. V is TRBV4-2 and J is TRBJ1-1; TRBD1 agrees at 7 bases. V lost 4 bases to trimming and J lost 6 bases; unmatched junction nucleotides: 20. This CDR3 is built from 18 residues. From germline, CDR1 is LGHNA and CDR2 YNFKEQ. The CDR3, as DNA: TGTGCCAGCAGCCCACCCCGACAGGGCGGGTCCCTGGGGCCTGAAGCTTTCTTT. Protein sequence: CASSPPRQGGSLGPEAFF.

The chain combines TRBV5-1 with TRBJ2-1; TRBD2 aligns across 12 bases. The CDR3 is made up of 16 amino acids. J lost 7 bases, V lost 1 base, and 6 bases had no gene match. Germline values: CDR1 SGHRS, CDR2 YFSETQ. The CDR3 sequence is CASSLRGTSGFNEQFF. The CDR3 DNA reads TGCGCCAGCAGCTTGCGGGGGACTAGCGGGTTTAATGAGCAGTTCTTC.

This sequence joins TRBV12-3 or TRBV12-4 and TRBJ2-7; 11 nucleotides line up with TRBD2. V was clipped by 6 bases and J by 5 bases; unmatched bases: 6. The CDR3 spans 14 residues. CDR3 nucleotides: TGTGCCAGCAGGACTAGCGGGAAATATAACGAGCAGTACTTC. Translation: CASRTSGKYNEQYF.

CDR3 DNA: TGTGCCAGCAGTTTGAAATTAGGAACCGCCTCCGAGCAGTACTTC. Translation gives CASSLKLGTASEQYF. The rearrangement joins TRBV12-3 or TRBV12-4 to TRBJ2-7, with D uncertain. This CDR3 contains 15 residues. Trimming shortened V by 3 bases and J by 6 bases, and 18 bases separated the two germline ends.

This clonotype appeared a few times. V gene TRBV19 combines with J gene TRBJ1-1; possible D gene TRBD1, 6 bases. This CDR3 is 15 amino acids long. The V and J ends lost 7 bases and 8 bases respectively, with 23 bases between them. Germline values: CDR1 LNHDA, CDR2 SQIVND (reference sequence). CDR3 in DNA: TGTGCCAGTATTCCTTATCCCGGGACAAGAAACGAAGCTTTCTTT. Its translation: CASIPYPGTRNEAFF.

This clonotype was found many times. This chain links TRBV7-9 with TRBJ2-3; D call uncertain. Germline V gene sequence: CDR1 SEHNR, CDR2 FQNEAQ (reference sequence). This CDR3 spans 12 amino acids. V lost 4 bases and J lost 5, with 7 bases in between. In DNA form, the CDR3 reads TGTGCCAGCAGCTCAATACAAGATACGCAGTATTTT. It codes for CASSSIQDTQYF. Together with reference TRBV7-9 and TRBJ2-3, the CDR3 gives the full variable domain: DTGVSQNPRHKITKRGQNVTFRCDPISEHNRLYWYRQTLGQGPEFLTYFQNEAQLEKSRLLSDRFSAERPKGSFSTLEIQRTEQGDSAMYLCASSSIQDTQYFGPGTRLTVL.

Only a few counts were recorded for this clonotype. V usage is TRBV6-5 and J usage is TRBJ1-1; TRBD1 agrees at 8 bases. The CDR3 consists of 15 residues. J was trimmed by 4 bases and V by 0 bases; bases with no gene match: 4. In germline, CDR1 is MNHEY, CDR2 SVGAGI. CDR3 coding DNA: TGTGCCAGCAGTTACTCAGGACAGGGCACCACTGAAGCTTTCTTT. It translates to CASSYSGQGTTEAFF.